Shown below are 8 T cell receptor beta chains from a single sample sequenced in a study of beta chain features in type 1 diabetes. Expressed TCRB transcripts were sequenced, since all the RNA that had been isolated was reverse transcribed. Libraries were prepared by immunoSEQ multiplex PCR; TCRdb keeps only in-frame clonotypes and omits some of them. This sample has about 240,000 clones, with about 30% found just once. Sequencing was done on a sample of central memory CD4+ T cells from blood. The receptors come from a man between 25 and 39 years old in good health.

The chain couples TRBV7-2 to TRBJ2-5, with unresolved D. The germline V gene encodes CDR1 SGHTA and CDR2 FQGNSA. The CDR3 consists of 11 residues. V was cut by 5 bases and J by 6 bases, with 7 bases left in between. The CDR3 reads CASSPAQTQYF. CDR3 DNA: TGTGCCAGCAGCCCGGCACAGACCCAGTACTTC.

The V gene is TRBV7-2, the J gene TRBJ2-7; 9 nucleotides match TRBD2. The germline gives CDR1 SGHTA, CDR2 FQGNSA. The junction had 15 bases not matched to a gene; V was cut back by 1 base and J by 2 bases. The CDR3 length is 19 residues. The CDR3 bases are TGTGCCAGCAGCTTAGTGTTGTTGGCGGCGGGAGGGCCGGCCTACGAGCAGTACTTC. Its protein is CASSLVLLAAGGPAYEQYF. Together with reference TRBV7-2 and TRBJ2-7, the CDR3 gives the full variable domain: GAGVSQSPSNKVTEKGKDVELRCDPISGHTALYWYRQSLGQGLEFLIYFQGNSAPDKSGLPSDRFSAERTGGSVSTLTIQRTQQEDSAVYLCASSLVLLAAGGPAYEQYFGPGTRLTVT.

This clone was seen a handful of times. Here the CDR3 reads CSAVSSERNEQFF. The DNA for the CDR3 is TGCAGCGCCGTTAGCTCAGAAAGGAATGAGCAGTTCTTC. The chain is built from TRBV29-1 and TRBJ2-1, with D uncertain. Trimming shortened V by 7 bases and J by 7 bases, and 17 bases separated the two germline ends. The germline gives CDR1 SQVTM, CDR2 ANQGSEA. The CDR3 extends over 13 amino acids.

This chain connects TRBV5-5 to TRBJ1-5; D gene unclear. The CDR3 is 15 residues long. V was trimmed by 3 bases and J by 4 bases, leaving 14 bases between them. Germline CDR1 SGHKS, CDR2 YYEKEE (reference sequence). The CDR3 here is CASSSWAGSNQPQHF. CDR3 coding DNA: TGTGCCAGCAGCTCTTGGGCAGGTTCGAATCAGCCCCAGCATTTT.

This clone was detected a few times. This rearrangement joins TRBV6-5 to TRBJ2-3, with D perhaps matching TRBD1 (5 bases). The CDR3 spans 15 residues. Per germline, CDR1 MNHEY and CDR2 SVGAGI. V lost 2 bases and J lost 5, with 14 bases in between. The CDR3 nucleotides read TGTGCCAGCAGTTACGGTGGACAAGGGCAAGATACGCAGTATTTT. Residues: CASSYGGQGQDTQYF.

This rearrangement joins TRBV9 to TRBJ2-1; 11 bases align to TRBD1. Germline V CDR1 and CDR2: SGDLS, YYNGEE. Trimming at V came to 4 bases and at J to 7 bases, leaving 7 bases not matched to a gene. The CDR3 loop spans 15 amino acids. The CDR3 spells CASSPAGTGGNEQFF. Written as DNA, the CDR3 is TGTGCCAGCAGCCCAGCCGGGACAGGGGGTAATGAGCAGTTCTTC.

The rearrangement joins TRBV9 to TRBJ2-5; 11 bases are a match to TRBD1. The V gene end was trimmed by 3 bases and the J gene end by 4 bases; junction bases not matched to a gene: 2. Germline V gene sequence: CDR1 SGDLS, CDR2 YYNGEE. CDR3 length equals 14 residues. The DNA of the CDR3 is TGTGCCAGCAGCGCGGGGACAGGGGGAGAGACCCAGTACTTC. This translates into CASSAGTGGETQYF.

The chain is built from TRBV19 and TRBJ2-7; 12 positions match TRBD1. Per the germline V gene, CDR1 is LNHDA and CDR2 is SQIVND (reference sequence). The CDR3 totals 14 residues. Trimming at V came to 6 bases and at J to 3 bases, leaving 3 bases not matched to a gene. CDR3 protein: CASRGTGGNYEQYF. The DNA of the CDR3 is TGTGCCAGTAGGGGGACAGGGGGCAACTACGAGCAGTACTTC.